A selection of T cell receptor beta chains follows, all from one sample in a study of shared clonotypes between healthy human individuals. Clones were read by immunoSEQ multiplex PCR, and TCRdb kept only the in-frame ones, dropping some. The table records some 680,000 clones, around 73% of them present only once. The sequenced material came from memory CD4+ T cells sorted from blood. The receptors were sampled from a woman under 40 in good health. The CDR3 runs from the conserved cysteine through the conserved F or W. D genes are given only for firm matches. Part of the rows lack a size; the others show once, few, many or a class for expanded clones.

clone_size d_call j_call v_call cdr3_aa cdr3_nt
NA TRBD1 TRBJ1-2 TRBV28 CAATQGQENYGYTF TGTGCCGCAACTCAAGGACAGGAAAACTATGGCTACACCTTC
NA TRBD2 TRBJ2-2 TRBV19 CASHSGPYTGELFF TGTGCCAGCCATAGCGGGCCGTACACCGGGGAGCTGTTTTTT
NA TRBD2 TRBJ2-3 TRBV2 CASHSVGGSADTQYF TGTGCCAGCCATAGCGTGGGGGGGAGTGCAGATACGCAGTATTTT
many NA TRBJ2-5 TRBV7-2 CASKEGYLQETQYF TGTGCCAGTAAAGAGGGATACCTTCAAGAGACCCAGTACTTC
once TRBD2 TRBJ2-1 TRBV6-1 CASSGALADLYNEQFF TGTGCCAGCAGTGGGGCACTAGCGGACCTGTACAATGAGCAGTTCTTC
many NA TRBJ1-5 TRBV11-2 CASSLEGQPQHF TGTGCCAGCAGCTTAGAGGGTCAGCCCCAGCATTTT
NA NA TRBJ1-2 TRBV12-5 CASGWGGFGYTF TGTGCTAGTGGTTGGGGAGGTTTTGGCTACACCTTC
NA NA TRBJ1-4 TRBV4-1 CASSQDPRSEATNEKLFF TGCGCCAGCAGCCAAGACCCGAGGTCGGAGGCAACTAATGAAAAACTGTTTTTT
NA NA TRBJ2-5 TRBV7-2 CASSLNRVETQYF TGTGCCAGCAGCTTGAACAGGGTTGAGACCCAGTACTTC
once NA TRBJ2-5 TRBV10-3 CAISRRGTQETQYF TGTGCCATCTCCAGGCGGGGCACACAAGAGACCCAGTACTTC
NA NA TRBJ2-3 TRBV2 CASSAAFADTQYF TGTGCCAGCAGTGCAGCGTTCGCAGATACGCAGTATTTT
NA TRBD2 TRBJ2-3 TRBV2 CASSVSQRENMTDTQYF TGTGCCAGCAGTGTCTCCCAGCGGGAGAATATGACAGATACGCAGTATTTT
NA NA TRBJ1-2 TRBV2 CASSEWVTGYTF TGTGCCAGCAGTGAATGGGTGACCGGCTACACCTTC
NA TRBD2 TRBJ2-5 TRBV7-9 CASSGTSGGLSQYF TGTGCCAGCAGCGGGACTAGCGGGGGTTTGTCCCAGTACTTC